The sequence of this T cell receptor beta chain was determined in a study of T cell changes during pregnancy in multiple sclerosis. CDR3 length equals 16 residues. The germline V and J ends were trimmed by 7 bases and 3 bases, with 21 bases remaining between them. In germline, CDR1 is SGHTA, CDR2 FQGNSA. Sequenced by immunoSEQ multiplex PCR; TCRdb stores in-frame clones only, minus some. The profile shows approximately 41,000 clones, 91% of them singletons. The chain recombines TRBV7-2 with TRBJ1-1, with no clear D. Sequenced here: CD4+ T cells from peripheral blood mononuclear cells, sampled in the second trimester of pregnancy. The sequence came from a female donor in good health, enrolled as a control in a pregnancy study. CDR3 in amino acids: CASKPTSVGGYTEAFF. The CDR3 DNA follows: TGTGCCAGCAAACCCACTTCGGTAGGAGGGTACACTGAAGCTTTCTTT.